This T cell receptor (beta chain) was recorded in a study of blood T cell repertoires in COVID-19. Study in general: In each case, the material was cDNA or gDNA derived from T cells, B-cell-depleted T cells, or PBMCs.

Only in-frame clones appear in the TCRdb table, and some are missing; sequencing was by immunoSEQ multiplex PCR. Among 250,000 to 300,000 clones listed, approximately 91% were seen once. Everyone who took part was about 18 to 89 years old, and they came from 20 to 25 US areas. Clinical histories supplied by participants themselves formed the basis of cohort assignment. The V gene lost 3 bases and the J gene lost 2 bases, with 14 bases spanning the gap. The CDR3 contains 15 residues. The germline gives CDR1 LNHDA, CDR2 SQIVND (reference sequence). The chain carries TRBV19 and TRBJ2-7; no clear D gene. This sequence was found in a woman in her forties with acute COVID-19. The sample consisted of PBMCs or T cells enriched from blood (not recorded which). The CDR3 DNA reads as TGTGCCAGTAGTATCCGTCACACGATAACCTACGAGCAGTACTTC. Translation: CASSIRHTITYEQYF.